This T cell receptor beta chain is drawn from a study of CD8+ T cells in alopecia areata. At the level of the study: Treated patients were given 5 to 10 mg oral tofacitinib twice daily. Tofacitinib treatment spanned 6 to 18 months, with 6 months off drug afterward.

The CDR3 has 14 amino acids. The ends were cut back, 1 base at V and 5 bases at J, with 9 bases in the middle. The germline V gene encodes CDR1 MGHDK and CDR2 SYGVNS. RNA extraction and reverse transcription yielded cDNA as sequencing template. Sequencing was performed with immunoSEQ multiplex PCR; in TCRdb, only in-frame clones are kept and a portion is missing. This repertoire shows 100,000 to 150,000 clones, around 49% found once; its top ten account for under 20%. This specimen consisted of CD8+ T cells sorted from blood, obtained at week 0. The source of this sequence is a human donor with alopecia areata. J is TRBJ1-5 and V is TRBV25-1, with D possibly being TRBD1 (5 bases). This chain's CDR3 is CASSEWGPDQPQHF. The CDR3 DNA reads TGTGCCAGCAGTGAATGGGGACCCGATCAGCCCCAGCATTTT.